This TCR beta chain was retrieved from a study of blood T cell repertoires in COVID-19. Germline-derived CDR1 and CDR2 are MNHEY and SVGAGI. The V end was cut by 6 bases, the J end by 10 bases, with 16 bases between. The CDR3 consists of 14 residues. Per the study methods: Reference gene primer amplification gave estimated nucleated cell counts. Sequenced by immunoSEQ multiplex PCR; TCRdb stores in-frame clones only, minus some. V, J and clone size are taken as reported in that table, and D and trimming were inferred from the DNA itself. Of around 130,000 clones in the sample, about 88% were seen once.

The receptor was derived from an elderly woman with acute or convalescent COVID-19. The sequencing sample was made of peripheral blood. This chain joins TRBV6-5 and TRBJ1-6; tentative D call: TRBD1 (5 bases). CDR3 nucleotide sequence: TGTGCCAGCAGCGGGACGGGGGTTGGCTCACCCCTCCACTTT. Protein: CASSGTGVGSPLHF.